This is a list of T cell receptor beta chains from one sample in a study of CD4+ T cells in melanoma. Produced via immunoSEQ multiplex PCR; TCRdb's table is partial and in-frame only. The sample lists roughly 15,000 clones; approximately 76% were seen once. The sample comprised cells from a culture (not recorded whether cultured in vitro). These receptors were obtained from a human donor with melanoma. The CDR3 runs from the conserved cysteine through the conserved F or W. Fields, in order: D gene, V gene, J gene, clone size, CDR3 protein, CDR3 DNA. The D gene is left open where the match is weak. The size of a clone is reported for some rows only, either as once, few or many, or as a class for expanded clones.

>.|TRBV9|TRBJ1-6|.
CASSVEGGGGRPLHF
TGTGCCAGCAGCGTAGAGGGGGGGGGAGGTCGTCCCCTCCACTTT
>.|TRBV25-1|TRBJ2-3|.
CASSESPQGGIDTQYF
TGTGCCAGCAGTGAATCCCCACAGGGTGGCATCGATACGCAGTATTTT
>.|TRBV18|TRBJ2-5|.
CASSPTGPETQYF
TGTGCCAGCTCACCGACGGGACCTGAGACCCAGTACTTC
>TRBD2|TRBV30|TRBJ2-4|.
CAWSVLAGGKNIQYF
TGTGCCTGGAGTGTACTAGCGGGGGGGAAAAACATTCAGTACTTC
>.|TRBV5-1|TRBJ1-1|.
CASRFDTTEAFF
TGCGCCAGCAGATTTGACACCACTGAAGCTTTCTTT
>TRBD1|TRBV11-2|TRBJ1-1|.
CASSPGTANTEAFF
TGTGCCAGCAGCCCCGGGACAGCGAACACTGAAGCTTTCTTT
>.|TRBV11-2|TRBJ1-5|.
CASSLARNQPQHF
TGTGCCAGCAGCTTAGCCAGGAATCAGCCCCAGCATTTT
>TRBD1|TRBV9|TRBJ2-2|.
CASSVATTGSGTGELFF
TGTGCCAGCAGCGTAGCGACGACAGGGTCTGGCACCGGGGAGCTGTTTTTT
>.|TRBV7-7|TRBJ2-5|.
CAGSLGGGGQETQYF
TGTGCCGGCAGCTTAGGGGGGGGCGGACAAGAGACCCAGTACTTC
>.|TRBV7-2|TRBJ2-2|.
CASSFVGFSPTGELFF
TGTGCCAGCAGCTTCGTCGGGTTCAGCCCCACCGGGGAGCTGTTTTTT
>.|TRBV5-1|TRBJ1-1|.
CASSLVAGAEAFF
TGCGCCAGCAGCTTGGTTGCGGGGGCTGAAGCTTTCTTT
>.|TRBV21-1|TRBJ2-1|.
CASSVHYNEQFF
TGTGCCAGCAGTGTACATTACAATGAGCAGTTCTTC
>TRBD1|TRBV5-5|TRBJ2-7|.
CASSLGIIGTDYEQYF
TGTGCCAGCAGCTTGGGGATCATAGGGACAGATTACGAGCAGTACTTC
>TRBD2|TRBV7-6|TRBJ2-3|once
CASSTSGGPWDTQYF
TGTGCCAGCAGCACTAGCGGGGGGCCGTGGGATACGCAGTATTTT
>.|TRBV28|TRBJ1-1|.
CASKWGDTEAFF
TGTGCCAGCAAATGGGGAGACACTGAAGCTTTCTTT
>.|TRBV7-3|TRBJ2-7|.
CASSQIMGQREYF
TGTGCCAGCAGCCAAATTATGGGTCAGCGCGAGTACTTC
>.|TRBV7-2|TRBJ2-5|.
CASSPRGGTQYF
TGTGCCAGCAGCCCGAGGGGGGGGACCCAGTACTTC
>.|TRBV4-1|TRBJ1-4|.
CASSQVAGGGEKLFF
TGCGCCAGCAGCCAAGTAGCTGGGGGAGGTGAAAAACTGTTTTTT
>TRBD1|TRBV7-8|TRBJ2-4|.
CASSFDRGNIQYF
TGTGCCAGCAGCTTCGACAGGGGAAACATTCAGTACTTC
>.|TRBV19|TRBJ2-5|.
CASSSLRGGAARTQYF
TGTGCCAGTAGTAGTCTCAGGGGGGGGGCGGCCAGGACCCAGTACTTC
>TRBD1|TRBV19|TRBJ2-7|few
CASSMDRASYEQYF
TGTGCCAGTAGTATGGACAGGGCCTCCTACGAGCAGTACTTC
>.|TRBV5-1|TRBJ2-5|.
CASSLAWGTNQETQYF
TGCGCCAGCAGCTTAGCCTGGGGGACAAATCAAGAGACCCAGTACTTC
>.|TRBV6-1|TRBJ1-1|.
CASSEAWTAYGTEAFF
TGTGCCAGCAGTGAAGCGTGGACTGCCTACGGCACTGAAGCTTTCTTT
>.|TRBV11-2|TRBJ1-2|.
CASSSTGTNYGYTF
TGTGCCAGCAGCTCTACAGGGACCAACTATGGCTACACCTTC
>.|TRBV6-1|TRBJ1-1|.
CASIEGQLNTEAFF
TGTGCCAGCATTGAAGGGCAGCTGAACACTGAAGCTTTCTTT
>TRBD2|TRBV19|TRBJ2-7|.
CASSNMRGGNYEQYF
TGTGCCAGTAGTAACATGCGCGGGGGAAACTACGAGCAGTACTTC
>.|TRBV2|TRBJ2-7|.
CASRTDNSPYEQYF
TGTGCCAGCAGGACAGACAATTCCCCCTACGAGCAGTACTTC
>.|TRBV7-9|TRBJ1-2|.
CASSFGQPDGYTF
TGTGCCAGCAGCTTCGGGCAACCGGATGGCTACACCTTC
>.|TRBV19|TRBJ1-2|.
CASSIRRGPYTF
TGTGCCAGTAGTATCCGCAGGGGACCCTACACCTTC
>.|TRBV4-2|TRBJ1-1|.
CASSQGGQGGTEAFF
TGTGCCAGCAGCCAAGGAGGCCAGGGCGGCACTGAAGCTTTCTTT
>TRBD2|TRBV6-5|TRBJ2-5|.
CASSYSRTSLETQYF
TGTGCCAGCAGTTACTCGAGGACTAGTCTCGAGACCCAGTACTTC
>TRBD2|TRBV5-1|TRBJ2-3|.
CASWSGGRTDTQYF
TGCGCCAGCTGGAGCGGGGGCCGCACAGATACGCAGTATTTT
>TRBD1|TRBV19|TRBJ1-5|.
CASSVPGQDVGWPQHF
TGTGCCAGTAGTGTCCCCGGACAGGACGTCGGTTGGCCCCAGCATTTT
>.|TRBV11-1|TRBJ2-3|.
CASSSLGSITDTQYF
TGTGCCAGCAGCTCCCTGGGGTCGATCACAGATACGCAGTATTTT
>.|TRBV11-2|TRBJ2-7|.
CASSLVGGARRYEQYF
TGTGCCAGCAGCTTAGTTGGGGGCGCGAGGCGGTACGAGCAGTACTTC
>.|TRBV30|TRBJ2-7|.
CAWGRTYEQYF
TGTGCCTGGGGCAGGACCTACGAGCAGTACTTC
>.|TRBV15|TRBJ1-5|.
CATSRLRQVFSNQPQHF
TGTGCCACCAGCAGACTCCGACAGGTCTTTAGCAATCAGCCCCAGCATTTT
>.|TRBV1|TRBJ1-3|.
CTSSQDLDRPSGNTIYF
TGCACCAGCAGCCAAGATCTAGACAGGCCCTCTGGAAACACCATATATTTT
>.|TRBV7-6|TRBJ2-7|once
CASSSRGGSRPHEQYF
TGTGCCAGCAGTTCCAGGGGGGGTTCTCGGCCCCACGAGCAGTACTTC
>TRBD1|TRBV28|TRBJ2-2|.
CASSSPGTANTGELFF
TGTGCCAGCAGTTCCCCCGGGACAGCGAACACCGGGGAGCTGTTTTTT
>.|TRBV9|TRBJ1-1|.
CASSAIRGGGTEAFF
TGTGCCAGCAGCGCGATTCGGGGCGGGGGGACTGAAGCTTTCTTT
>TRBD2|TRBV5-4|TRBJ2-1|.
CASSFPAGGHNEQFF
TGTGCCAGCAGCTTCCCTGCGGGGGGTCATAATGAGCAGTTCTTC
>.|TRBV5-4|TRBJ1-2|few
CASSTGHSGYTF
TGTGCCAGCAGCACAGGACATTCAGGCTACACCTTC
>TRBD1|TRBV5-1|TRBJ2-5|.
CASGPTGTGGATQYF
TGCGCCAGCGGACCAACCGGGACAGGGGGGGCGACCCAGTACTTC
>TRBD1|TRBV19|TRBJ1-1|.
CASSTTGLEAFF
TGTGCCAGTAGTACGACAGGGCTTGAAGCTTTCTTT
>.|TRBV6-6|TRBJ2-7|.
CASSYSTGKGYEQYF
TGTGCCAGCAGTTACTCCACAGGGAAGGGATACGAGCAGTACTTC